Reported below is one T cell receptor (beta chain). The entry originates in a study of blood T cell repertoires in COVID-19. Trimming pared 0 bases from V and 1 base from J, leaving 9 bases between. CDR3 length: 15 residues. Germline V lookup: CDR1 MGHRA, CDR2 YSYEKL. Produced via immunoSEQ multiplex PCR; TCRdb's table is partial and in-frame only. The sample contains around 160,000 clones, roughly 93% of which appear only once. Sequencing was done on a sample of peripheral blood. V usage is TRBV4-1 and J usage is TRBJ1-1; D is unresolved. The source is a woman aged 55-75 years with COVID-19, enrolled during active disease. The CDR3 spells CASSQDPRQNTEAFF. The CDR3 DNA reads TGCGCCAGCAGCCAAGACCCGCGGCAGAACACTGAAGCTTTCTTT.